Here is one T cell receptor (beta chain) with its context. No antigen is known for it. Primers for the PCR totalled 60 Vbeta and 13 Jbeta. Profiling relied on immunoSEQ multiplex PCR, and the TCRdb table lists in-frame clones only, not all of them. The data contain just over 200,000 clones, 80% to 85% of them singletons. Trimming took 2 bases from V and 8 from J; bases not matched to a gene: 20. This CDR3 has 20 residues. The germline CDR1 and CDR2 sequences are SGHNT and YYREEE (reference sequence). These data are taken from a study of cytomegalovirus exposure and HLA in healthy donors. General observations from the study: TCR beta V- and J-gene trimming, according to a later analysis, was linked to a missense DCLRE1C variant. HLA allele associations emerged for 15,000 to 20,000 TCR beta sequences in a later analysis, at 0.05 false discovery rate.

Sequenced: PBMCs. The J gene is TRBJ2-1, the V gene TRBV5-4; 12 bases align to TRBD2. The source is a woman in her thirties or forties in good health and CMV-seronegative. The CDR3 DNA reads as TGTGCCAGCAGCTTTATCCCCTCCGGTCTAGCGGGAGGGCCGGGTTATGAGCAGTTCTTC. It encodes CASSFIPSGLAGGPGYEQFF.